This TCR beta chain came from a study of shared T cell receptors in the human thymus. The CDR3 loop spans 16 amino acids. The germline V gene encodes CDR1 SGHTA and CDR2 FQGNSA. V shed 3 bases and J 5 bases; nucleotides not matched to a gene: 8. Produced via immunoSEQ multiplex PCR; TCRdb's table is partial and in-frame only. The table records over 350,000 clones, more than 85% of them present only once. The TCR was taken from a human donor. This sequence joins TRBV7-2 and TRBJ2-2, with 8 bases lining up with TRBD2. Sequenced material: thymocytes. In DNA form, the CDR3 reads TGTGCCAGCAGCTTTAGCGGGGACATGCGGACCGGGGAGCTGTTTTTT. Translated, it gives CASSFSGDMRTGELFF.